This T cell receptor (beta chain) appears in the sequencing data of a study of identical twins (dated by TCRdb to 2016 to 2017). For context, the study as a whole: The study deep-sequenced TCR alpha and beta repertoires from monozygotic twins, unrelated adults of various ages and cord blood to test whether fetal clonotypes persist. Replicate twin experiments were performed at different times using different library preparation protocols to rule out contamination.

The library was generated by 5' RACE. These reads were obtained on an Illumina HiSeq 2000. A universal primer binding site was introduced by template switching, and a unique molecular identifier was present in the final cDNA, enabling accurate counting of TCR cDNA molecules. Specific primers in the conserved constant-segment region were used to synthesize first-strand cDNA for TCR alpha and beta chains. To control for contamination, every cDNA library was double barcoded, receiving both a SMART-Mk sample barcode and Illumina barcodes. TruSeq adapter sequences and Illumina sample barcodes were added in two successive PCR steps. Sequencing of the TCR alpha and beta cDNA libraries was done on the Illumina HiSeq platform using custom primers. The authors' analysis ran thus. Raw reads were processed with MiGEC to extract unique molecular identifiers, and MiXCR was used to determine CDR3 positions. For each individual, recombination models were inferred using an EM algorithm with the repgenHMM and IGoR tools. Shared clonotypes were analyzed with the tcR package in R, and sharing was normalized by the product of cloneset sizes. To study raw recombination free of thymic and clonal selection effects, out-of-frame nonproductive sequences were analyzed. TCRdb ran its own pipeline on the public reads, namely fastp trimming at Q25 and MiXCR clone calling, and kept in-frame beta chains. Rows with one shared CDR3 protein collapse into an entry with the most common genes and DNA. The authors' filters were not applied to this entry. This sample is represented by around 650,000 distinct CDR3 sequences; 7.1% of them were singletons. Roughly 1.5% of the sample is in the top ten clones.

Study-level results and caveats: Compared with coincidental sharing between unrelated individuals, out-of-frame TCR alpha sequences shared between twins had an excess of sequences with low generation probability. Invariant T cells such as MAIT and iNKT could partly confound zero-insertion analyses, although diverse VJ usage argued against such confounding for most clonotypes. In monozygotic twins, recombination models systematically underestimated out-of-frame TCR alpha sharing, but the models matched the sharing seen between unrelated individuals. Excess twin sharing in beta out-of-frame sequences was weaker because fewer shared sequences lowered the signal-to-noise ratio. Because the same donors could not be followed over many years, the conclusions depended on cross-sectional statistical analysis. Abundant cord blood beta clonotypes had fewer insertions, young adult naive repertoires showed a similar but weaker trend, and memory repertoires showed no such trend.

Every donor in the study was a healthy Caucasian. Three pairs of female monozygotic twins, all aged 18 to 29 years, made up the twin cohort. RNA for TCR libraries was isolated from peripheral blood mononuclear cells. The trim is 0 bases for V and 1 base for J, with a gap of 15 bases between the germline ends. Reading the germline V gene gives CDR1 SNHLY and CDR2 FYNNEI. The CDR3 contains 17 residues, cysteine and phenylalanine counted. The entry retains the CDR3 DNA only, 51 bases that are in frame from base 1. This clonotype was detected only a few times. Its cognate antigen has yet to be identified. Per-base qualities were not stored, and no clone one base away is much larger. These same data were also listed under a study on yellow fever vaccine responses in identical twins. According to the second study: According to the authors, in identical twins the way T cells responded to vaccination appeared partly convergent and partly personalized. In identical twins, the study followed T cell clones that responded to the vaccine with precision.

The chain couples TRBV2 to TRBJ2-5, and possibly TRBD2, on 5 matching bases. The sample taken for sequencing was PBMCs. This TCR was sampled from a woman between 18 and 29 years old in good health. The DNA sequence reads TGTGCCAGCAGTGAAGCGCGGTGGCGGGCCCCCCAAGAGACCCAGTACTTC. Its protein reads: CASSEARWRAPQETQYF.